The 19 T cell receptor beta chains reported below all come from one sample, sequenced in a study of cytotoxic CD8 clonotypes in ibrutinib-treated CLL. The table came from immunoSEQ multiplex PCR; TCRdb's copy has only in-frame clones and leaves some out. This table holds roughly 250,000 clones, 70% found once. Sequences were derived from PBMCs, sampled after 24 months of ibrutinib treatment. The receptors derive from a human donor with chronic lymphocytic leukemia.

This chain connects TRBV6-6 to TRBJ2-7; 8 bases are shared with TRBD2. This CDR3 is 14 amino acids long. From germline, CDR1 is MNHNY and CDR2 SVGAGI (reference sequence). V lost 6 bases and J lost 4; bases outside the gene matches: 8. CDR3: CASSDVSGGYEQYF. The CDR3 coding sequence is TGTGCCAGCAGCGATGTCTCGGGAGGGTACGAGCAGTACTTC.

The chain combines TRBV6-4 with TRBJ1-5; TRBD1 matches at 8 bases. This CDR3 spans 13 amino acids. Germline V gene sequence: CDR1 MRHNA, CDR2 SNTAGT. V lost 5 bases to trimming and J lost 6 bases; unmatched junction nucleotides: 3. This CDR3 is CASSTQGGQPQHF. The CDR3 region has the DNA TGTGCCAGCAGTACACAGGGGGGTCAGCCCCAGCATTTT.

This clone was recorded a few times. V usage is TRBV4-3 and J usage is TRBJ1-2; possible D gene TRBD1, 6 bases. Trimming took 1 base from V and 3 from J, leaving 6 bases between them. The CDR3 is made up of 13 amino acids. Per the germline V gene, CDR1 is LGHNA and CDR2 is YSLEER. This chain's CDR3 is CASSQGTDYGYTF. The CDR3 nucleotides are TGCGCCAGCAGCCAAGGGACAGACTATGGCTACACCTTC.

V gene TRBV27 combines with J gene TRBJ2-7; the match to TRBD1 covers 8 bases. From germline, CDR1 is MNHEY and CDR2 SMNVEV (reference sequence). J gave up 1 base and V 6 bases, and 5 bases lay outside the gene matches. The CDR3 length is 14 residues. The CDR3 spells CASSRTGSSYEQYF. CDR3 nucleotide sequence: TGTGCCAGCAGCCGGACAGGGAGTTCCTACGAGCAGTACTTC.

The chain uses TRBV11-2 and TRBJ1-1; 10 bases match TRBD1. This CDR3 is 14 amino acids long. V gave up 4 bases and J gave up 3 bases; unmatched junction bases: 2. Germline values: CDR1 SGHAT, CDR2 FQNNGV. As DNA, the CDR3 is TGTGCCAGCAGCTGGACAGGGGGGGACACTGAAGCTTTCTTT. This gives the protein CASSWTGGDTEAFF. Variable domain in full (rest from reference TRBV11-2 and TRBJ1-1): EAGVAQSPRYKIIEKRQSVAFWCNPISGHATLYWYQQILGQGPKLLIQFQNNGVVDDSQLPKDRFSAERLKGVDSTLKIQPAKLEDSAVYLCASSWTGGDTEAFFGQGTRLTVV.

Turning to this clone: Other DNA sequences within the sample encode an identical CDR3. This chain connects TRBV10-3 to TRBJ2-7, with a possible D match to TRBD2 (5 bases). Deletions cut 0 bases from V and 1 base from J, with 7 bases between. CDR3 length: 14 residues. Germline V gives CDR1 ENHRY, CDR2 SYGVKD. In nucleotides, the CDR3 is TGTGCCATCAGTGAGTCTAGGGAGTCCTACGAGCAGTACTTC. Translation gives CAISESRESYEQYF.

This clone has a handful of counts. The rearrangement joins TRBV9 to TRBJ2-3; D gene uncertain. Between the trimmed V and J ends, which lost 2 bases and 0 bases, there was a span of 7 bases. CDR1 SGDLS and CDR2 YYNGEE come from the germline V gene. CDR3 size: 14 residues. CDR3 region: CASSVRGSTDTQYF. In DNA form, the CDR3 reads TGTGCCAGCAGCGTGCGCGGCAGCACAGATACGCAGTATTTT.

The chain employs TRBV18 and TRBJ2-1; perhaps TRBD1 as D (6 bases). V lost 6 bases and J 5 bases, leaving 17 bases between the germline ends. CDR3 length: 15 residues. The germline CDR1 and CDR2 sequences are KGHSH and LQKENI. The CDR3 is CASSLRPDSNNEQFF. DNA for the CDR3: TGTGCCAGCTCCCTTCGGCCGGACAGTAACAATGAGCAGTTCTTC.

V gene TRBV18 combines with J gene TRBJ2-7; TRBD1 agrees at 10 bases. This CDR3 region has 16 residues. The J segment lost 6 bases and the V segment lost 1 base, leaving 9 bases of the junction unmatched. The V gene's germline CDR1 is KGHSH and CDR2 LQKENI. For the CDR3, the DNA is TGTGCCAGCTCACCACTGGAGACAGGGGGCTCAATCGAGCAGTACTTC. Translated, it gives CASSPLETGGSIEQYF. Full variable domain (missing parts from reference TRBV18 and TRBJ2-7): NAGVMQNPRHLVRRRGQEARLRCSPMKGHSHVYWYRQLPEEGLKFMVYLQKENIIDESGMPKERFSAEFPKEGPSILRIQQVVRGDSAAYFCASSPLETGGSIEQYFGPGTRLTVT.

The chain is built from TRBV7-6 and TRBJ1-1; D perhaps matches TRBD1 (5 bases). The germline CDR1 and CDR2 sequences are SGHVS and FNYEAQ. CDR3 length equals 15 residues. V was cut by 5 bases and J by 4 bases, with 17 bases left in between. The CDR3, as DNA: TGTGCCAGCAGCCTGGTTGTCGGGGCGCCCACTGAAGCTTTCTTT. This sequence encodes CASSLVVGAPTEAFF.

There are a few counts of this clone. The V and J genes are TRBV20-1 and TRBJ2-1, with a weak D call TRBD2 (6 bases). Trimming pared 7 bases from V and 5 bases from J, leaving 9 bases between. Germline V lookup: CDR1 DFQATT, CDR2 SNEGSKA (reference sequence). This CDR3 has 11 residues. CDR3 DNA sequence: TGCAGTGGGCGGGGCAACAATGAGCAGTTCTTC. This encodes CSGRGNNEQFF.

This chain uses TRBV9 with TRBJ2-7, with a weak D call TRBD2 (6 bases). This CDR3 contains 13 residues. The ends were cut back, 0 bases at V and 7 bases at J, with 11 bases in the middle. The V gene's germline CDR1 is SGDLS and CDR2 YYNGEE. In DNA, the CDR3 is TGTGCCAGCAGCGTAGCGGGAGTTAATGAGCAGTACTTC. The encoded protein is CASSVAGVNEQYF.

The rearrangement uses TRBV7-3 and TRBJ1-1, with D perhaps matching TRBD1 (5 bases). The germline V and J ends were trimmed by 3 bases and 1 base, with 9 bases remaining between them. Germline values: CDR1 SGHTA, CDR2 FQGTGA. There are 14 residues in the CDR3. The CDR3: CASSLGHGNTEAFF. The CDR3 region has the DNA TGTGCCAGCAGCTTGGGGCACGGGAACACTGAAGCTTTCTTT.

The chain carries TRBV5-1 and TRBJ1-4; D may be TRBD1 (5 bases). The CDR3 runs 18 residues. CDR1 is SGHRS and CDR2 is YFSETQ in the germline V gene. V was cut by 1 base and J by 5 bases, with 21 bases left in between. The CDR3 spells CASSLNSPTRTINEKLFF. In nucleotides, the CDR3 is TGCGCCAGCAGCTTGAATAGTCCAACTCGGACAATAAATGAAAAACTGTTTTTT.

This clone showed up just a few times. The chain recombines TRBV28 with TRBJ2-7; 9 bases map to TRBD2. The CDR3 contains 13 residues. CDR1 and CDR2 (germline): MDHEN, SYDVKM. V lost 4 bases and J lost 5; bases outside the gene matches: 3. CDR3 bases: TGTGCCAGCAGTTCCGGGACTAGCCACGAGCAGTACTTC. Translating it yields CASSSGTSHEQYF.

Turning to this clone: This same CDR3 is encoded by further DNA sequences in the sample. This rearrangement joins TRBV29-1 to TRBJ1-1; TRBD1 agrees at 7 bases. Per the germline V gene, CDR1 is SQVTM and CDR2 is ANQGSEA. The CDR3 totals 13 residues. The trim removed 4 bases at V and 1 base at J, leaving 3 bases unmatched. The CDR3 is CSVGGQPNTEAFF. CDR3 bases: TGCAGCGTTGGGGGACAGCCGAACACTGAAGCTTTCTTT.

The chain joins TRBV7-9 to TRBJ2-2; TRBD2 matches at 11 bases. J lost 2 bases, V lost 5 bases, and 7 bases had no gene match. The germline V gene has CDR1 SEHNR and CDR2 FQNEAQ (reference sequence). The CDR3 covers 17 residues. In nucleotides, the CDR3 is TGTGCCAGCAGCGCCCCGGGACTAGCGGAAAACACCGGGGAGCTGTTTTTT. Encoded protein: CASSAPGLAENTGELFF.

CDR3 protein: CASSRTGSREKLFF. In DNA, the CDR3 is TGTGCCAGCAGCCGGACAGGGTCTAGGGAAAAACTGTTTTTT. The V and J genes are TRBV13 and TRBJ1-4; 8 bases fit TRBD1. The CDR3 spans 14 residues. V lost 5 bases to trimming and J lost 8 bases; unmatched junction nucleotides: 7. Germline values: CDR1 PRHDT, CDR2 FYEKMQ (reference sequence). The entire variable domain, with the rest obtained from reference TRBV13 and TRBJ1-4, is as follows: AAGVIQSPRHLIKEKRETATLKCYPIPRHDTVYWYQQGPGQDPQFLISFYEKMQSDKGSIPDRFSAQQFSDYHSELNMSSLELGDSALYFCASSRTGSREKLFFGSGTQLSVL.

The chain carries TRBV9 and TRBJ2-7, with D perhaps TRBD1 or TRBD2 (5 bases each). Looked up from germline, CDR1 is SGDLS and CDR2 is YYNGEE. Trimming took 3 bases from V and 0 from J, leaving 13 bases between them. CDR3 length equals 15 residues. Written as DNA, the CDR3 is TGTGCCAGCAGCGAAACCGGGACGGGCTCCTACGAGCAGTACTTC. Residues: CASSETGTGSYEQYF.